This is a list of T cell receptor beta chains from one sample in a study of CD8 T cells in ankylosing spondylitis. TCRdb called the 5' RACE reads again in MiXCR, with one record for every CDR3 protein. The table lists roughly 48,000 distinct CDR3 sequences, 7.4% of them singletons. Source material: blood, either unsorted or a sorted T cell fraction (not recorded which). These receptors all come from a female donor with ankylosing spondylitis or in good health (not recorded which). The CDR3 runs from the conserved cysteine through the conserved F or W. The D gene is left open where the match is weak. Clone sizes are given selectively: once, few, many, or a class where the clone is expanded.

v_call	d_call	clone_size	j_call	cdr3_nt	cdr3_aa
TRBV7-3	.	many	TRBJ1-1	TGTGCCAGCAGACGTTTGGGGCGGACTGAAGCTTTCTTT	CASRRLGRTEAFF
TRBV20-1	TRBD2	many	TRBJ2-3	TGCAGTGCCGATCTTTGGGGGGGAGATACGCAGTATTTT	CSADLWGGDTQYF
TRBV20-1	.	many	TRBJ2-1	TGCAGTGCGTACCGGGGAGACTCATACAATGAGCAGTTCTTC	CSAYRGDSYNEQFF
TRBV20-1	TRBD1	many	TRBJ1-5	TGCAGTGCTAGAGATGGGGGACAGGGTAGCAATCAGCCCCAGCATTTT	CSARDGGQGSNQPQHF
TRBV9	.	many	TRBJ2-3	TGTGCCAGCAGCGTAGCTACGGAGGGGGGCACAGATACGCAGTATTTT	CASSVATEGGTDTQYF
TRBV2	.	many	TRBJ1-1	TGTGCCAGCTTTTGGGCGGGGCCATGGGCTTTCTTT	CASFWAGPWAFF
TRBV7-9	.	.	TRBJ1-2	TGTGCCAGCAGCCAAGGCCCTGGCTACACCTTC	CASSQGPGYTF
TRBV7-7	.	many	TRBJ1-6	TGTGCTAGCAGCCCCCCTCCATTGAGCTCCTATAATTCACCCCTCCACTTT	CASSPPPLSSYNSPLHF
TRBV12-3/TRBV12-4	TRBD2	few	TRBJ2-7	TGTGCCAGCAGAGTTAGCGGGCCCCGCTACGAGCAGTACTTC	CASRVSGPRYEQYF
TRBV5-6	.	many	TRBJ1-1	TGTGCCAGCAGCTTGGGCAGGGGCACTGAAGCTTTCTTT	CASSLGRGTEAFF
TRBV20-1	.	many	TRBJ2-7	TGCAGTGCTACCACCCCGGGAACCACCTACTACGAGCAGTACTTC	CSATTPGTTYYEQYF
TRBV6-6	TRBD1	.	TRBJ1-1	TGTGCCAGCAGTCCCGACAGGGTCGGTGGCACTGAAGCTTTCTTT	CASSPDRVGGTEAFF
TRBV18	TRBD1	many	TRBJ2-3	TGTGCCAGCTCAGACAGGGTGACAGATACGCAGTATTTT	CASSDRVTDTQYF
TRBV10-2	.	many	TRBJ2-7	TGCGCCAGCAGTTTGGGGTACTCCTACGAGCAGTACTTC	CASSLGYSYEQYF
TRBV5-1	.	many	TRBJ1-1	TGCGCCAGCAGCTTGATAGGAGGACTGAACACTGAAGCTTTCTTT	CASSLIGGLNTEAFF
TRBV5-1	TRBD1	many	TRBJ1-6	TGCGCCAGCTCAACTGGACAGGGCGAGTCACCCCTCCACTTT	CASSTGQGESPLHF
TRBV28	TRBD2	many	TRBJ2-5	TGTGCCAGCAGTTGGGGGACTACCATCCAAGAGACCCAGTACTTC	CASSWGTTIQETQYF
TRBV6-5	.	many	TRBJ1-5	TGTGCCAGCAGTTACTCGTACTGGGGGAGCAATCAGCCCCAGCATTTT	CASSYSYWGSNQPQHF
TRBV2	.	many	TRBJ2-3	TGTGCCAGCAGTCCCGGGCCCCCCACGGGGGTGTTCACAGATACGCAGTATTTT	CASSPGPPTGVFTDTQYF
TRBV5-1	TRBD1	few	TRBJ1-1	TGCGCCAGCAGGGGGACAGGGGGCAAGAGCAGTGAAGCTTTCTTT	CASRGTGGKSSEAFF
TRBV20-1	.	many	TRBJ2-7	TGCAGTGCTAGGAGGATGGACCAGGGAGGCTACGAGCAGTACTTC	CSARRMDQGGYEQYF
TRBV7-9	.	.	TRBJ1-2	TGTGCCAGCAGCTTAGCCAGCTTCTATGGCTACACCTTC	CASSLASFYGYTF
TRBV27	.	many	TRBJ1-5	TGTGCCAGCAGTTTAGTAGGGGGACTACAGCCCCAGCATTTT	CASSLVGGLQPQHF
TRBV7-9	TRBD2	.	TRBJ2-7	TGTGCCAGCAGCTTGGGGGGGGGTGCCTACGAGCAGTACTTC	CASSLGGGAYEQYF
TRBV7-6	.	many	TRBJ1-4	TGTGCCAGCAGCTTAGCTGGGTATACAACTAATGAAAAACTGTTTTTT	CASSLAGYTTNEKLFF
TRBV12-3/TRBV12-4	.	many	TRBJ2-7	TGTGCCAGCAGCTCTACCGGGACCTCCTACGAGCAGTACTTC	CASSSTGTSYEQYF
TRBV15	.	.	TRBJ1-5	TGTGCCACCAGCAGAGAGGTCCCTGGGCAGCAGCATTTT	CATSREVPGQQHF
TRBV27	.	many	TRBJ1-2	TGTGCCAGCAACCCAGGGCCGGGCTCAACCCTAGGCTACACCTTC	CASNPGPGSTLGYTF
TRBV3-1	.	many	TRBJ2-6	TGTGCCAGCAGCCAAGGGACAGCTGGGGCCAACGTCCTGACTTTC	CASSQGTAGANVLTF
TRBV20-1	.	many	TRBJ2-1	TGCAGTGCTAGCAAAGTGGGCTCCTACAATGAGCAGTTCTTC	CSASKVGSYNEQFF
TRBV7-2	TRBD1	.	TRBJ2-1	TGTGCCAGCAGCTTCTACCCGACAGGGGCTCAGGCGAATGAGCAGTTCTTC	CASSFYPTGAQANEQFF
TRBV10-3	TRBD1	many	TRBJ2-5	TGTGCCATCAGTGAGTCGACAGGGAACGAGGAGACCCAGTACTTC	CAISESTGNEETQYF
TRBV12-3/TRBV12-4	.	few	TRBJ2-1	TGTGCCAGCGCGATGGATGAGCAGTTCTTC	CASAMDEQFF
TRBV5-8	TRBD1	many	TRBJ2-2	TGTGCCAGTATGGACAGGGCGAACACCGGGGAGCTGTTTTTT	CASMDRANTGELFF
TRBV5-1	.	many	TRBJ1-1	TGCGCCAGCAGTGGACAGTCGAACACTGAAGCTTTCTTT	CASSGQSNTEAFF
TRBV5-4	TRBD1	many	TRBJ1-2	TGTGCCAGCAGCTCCCCTGCCCGGGACAGGGACTATGGCTACACCTTC	CASSSPARDRDYGYTF
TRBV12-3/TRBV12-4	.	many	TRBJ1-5	TGTGCCAGCAGTCGGAACCAGCCCCAGCATTTT	CASSRNQPQHF
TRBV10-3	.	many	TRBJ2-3	TGTGCCATCAGGGACAGAGAAGGCTTTACGCAGTATTTT	CAIRDREGFTQYF
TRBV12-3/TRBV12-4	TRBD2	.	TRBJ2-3	TGTGCCATCTGTTTGCCCCGACTAGCGGGGACCCTTAGCACAGATACGCAGTATTTT	CAICLPRLAGTLSTDTQYF
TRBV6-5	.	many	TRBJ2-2	TGTGCCAGCAGTTATTGGGGGGCGAACACCGGGGAGCTGTTTTTT	CASSYWGANTGELFF
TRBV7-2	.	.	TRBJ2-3	TGTGCCAGCAGCCGAGATGGCCGCACAGATACGCAGTATTTT	CASSRDGRTDTQYF
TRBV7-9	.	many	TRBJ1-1	TGTGCCAGCAGCCCCCTGGGGGGTAACACTGAAGCTTTCTTT	CASSPLGGNTEAFF
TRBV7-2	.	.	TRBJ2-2	TGTGCCAGCCATTCAAGGGCGAACACCGGGGAGCTGTTTTTT	CASHSRANTGELFF
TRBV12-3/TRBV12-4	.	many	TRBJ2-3	TGTGCCAGCAGCCCCATGGTGGATACGCAGTATTTT	CASSPMVDTQYF
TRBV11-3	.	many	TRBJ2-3	TGTGCCAGCAGCTCAGGACGAGGGGCAGATACGCAGTATTTT	CASSSGRGADTQYF
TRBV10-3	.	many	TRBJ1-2	TGTGCCATCCTCGCAACAGGATCGCAGGGCTACACCTTC	CAILATGSQGYTF
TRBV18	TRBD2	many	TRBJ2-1	TGTGCCAGCTCACCTCCTAGCGGAGGGTCCTCCAATGAGCAGTTCTTC	CASSPPSGGSSNEQFF
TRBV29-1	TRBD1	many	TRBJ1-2	TGCAGCGTTGAAGATCAAGACAGGGACAACTATGGCTACACCTTC	CSVEDQDRDNYGYTF
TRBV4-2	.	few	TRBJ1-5	TGTGCCAGCAGCCAAGTTCGGGCAGGGGATCACAATCAGCCCCAGCATTTT	CASSQVRAGDHNQPQHF
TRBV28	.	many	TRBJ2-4	TGTGCCAGCAGAGCAGGGGAGTCCAAAAACATTCAGTACTTC	CASRAGESKNIQYF
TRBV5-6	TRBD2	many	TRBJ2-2	TGTGCCAGCAGCTTAAACGGGGGGGCGAACACCGGGGAGCTGTTTTTT	CASSLNGGANTGELFF
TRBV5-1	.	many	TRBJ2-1	TGCGCCAGCAGCCCTCGCGGGGACAGTCCCTACAATGAGCAGTTCTTC	CASSPRGDSPYNEQFF
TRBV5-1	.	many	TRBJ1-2	TGCGCCAGCAGCTCAGGAATGCGCGATGGCTACACCTTC	CASSSGMRDGYTF
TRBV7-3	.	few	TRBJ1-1	TGTGCCAGCAGCCAGGGGCCGAGCAGTGAAGCTTTCTTT	CASSQGPSSEAFF
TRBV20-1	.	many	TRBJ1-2	TGCAGTGCTAGAGGTTTTGGGCCGGATCTAAACTATGGCTACACCTTC	CSARGFGPDLNYGYTF
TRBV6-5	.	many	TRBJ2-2	TGTGCCAGCAGTTACGGAGGCACCGGGGAGCTGTTTTTT	CASSYGGTGELFF
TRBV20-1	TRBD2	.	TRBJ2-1	TGCAGTGCTGATGGACTAGCGGGGGCCTACAATGAGCAGTTCTTC	CSADGLAGAYNEQFF